This TCR beta chain was recovered during a study of blood T cell repertoires in COVID-19. For the study at large: The samples span acute and convalescent COVID-19 from the United States, Italy and Spain.

Sequencing used immunoSEQ multiplex PCR; TCRdb keeps in-frame clones, though not all of them. Here the sample spans about 68,000 clones, roughly nine tenths being singletons. The V and J ends lost 0 bases and 4 bases, in that order; junction bases with no gene match: 3. This CDR3 comprises 16 residues. Per germline, CDR1 SGHNT and CDR2 YYREEE (reference sequence). This chain connects TRBV5-4 to TRBJ2-2; 10 nucleotides line up with TRBD1. The source of this sequence is a man between 50 and 59 years old with active COVID-19. Sequences were obtained from peripheral blood. CDR3 region: CASSLAGTGATGELFF. The CDR3 DNA sequence: TGTGCCAGCAGCTTGGCCGGGACAGGGGCCACCGGGGAGCTGTTTTTT.